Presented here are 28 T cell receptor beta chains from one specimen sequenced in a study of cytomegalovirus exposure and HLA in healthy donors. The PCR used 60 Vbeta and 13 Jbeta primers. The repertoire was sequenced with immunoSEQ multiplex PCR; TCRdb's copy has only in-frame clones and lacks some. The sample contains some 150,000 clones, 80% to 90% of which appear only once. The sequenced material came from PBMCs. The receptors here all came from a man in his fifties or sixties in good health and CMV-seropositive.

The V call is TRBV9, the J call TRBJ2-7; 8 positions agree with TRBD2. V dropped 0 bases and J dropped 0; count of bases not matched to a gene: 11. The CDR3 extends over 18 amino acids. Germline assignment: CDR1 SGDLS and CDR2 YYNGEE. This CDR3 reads CASSVGVSGIQISYEQYF. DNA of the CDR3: TGTGCCAGCAGCGTAGGTGTTAGCGGGATTCAAATCTCCTACGAGCAGTACTTC.

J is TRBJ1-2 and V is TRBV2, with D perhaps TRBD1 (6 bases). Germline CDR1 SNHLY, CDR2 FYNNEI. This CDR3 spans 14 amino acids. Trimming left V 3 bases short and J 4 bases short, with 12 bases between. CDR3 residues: CASSERGRSYGYTF. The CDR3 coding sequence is TGTGCCAGCAGTGAGCGGGGGCGCAGCTATGGCTACACCTTC.

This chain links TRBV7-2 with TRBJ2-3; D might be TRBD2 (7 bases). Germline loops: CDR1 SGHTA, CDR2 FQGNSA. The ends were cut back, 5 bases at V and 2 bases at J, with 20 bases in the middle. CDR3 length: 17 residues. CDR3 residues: CASSRTLRAGHTDTQYF. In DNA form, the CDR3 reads TGTGCCAGCAGCCGGACGCTCCGAGCGGGACACACAGATACGCAGTATTTT.

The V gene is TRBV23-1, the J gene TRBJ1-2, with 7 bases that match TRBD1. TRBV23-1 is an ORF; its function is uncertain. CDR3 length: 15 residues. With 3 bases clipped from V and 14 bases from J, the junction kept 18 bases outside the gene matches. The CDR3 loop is CASSQGQIHPMARTF. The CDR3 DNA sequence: TGCGCCAGCAGTCAGGGACAGATACATCCTATGGCTAGGACCTTC.

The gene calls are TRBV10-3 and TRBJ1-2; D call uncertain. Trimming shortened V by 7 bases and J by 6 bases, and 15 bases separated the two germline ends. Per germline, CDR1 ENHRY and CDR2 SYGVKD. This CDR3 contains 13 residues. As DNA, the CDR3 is TGTGCCATCACCCTCAGTGATGATGATGGCTACACCTTC. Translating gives CAITLSDDDGYTF.

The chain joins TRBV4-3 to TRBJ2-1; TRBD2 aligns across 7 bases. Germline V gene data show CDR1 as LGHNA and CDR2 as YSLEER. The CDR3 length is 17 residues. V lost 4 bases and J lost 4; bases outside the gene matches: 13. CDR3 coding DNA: TGCGCCAGCAGCCGAGCCCATGCTAGCGGAGCGTACAATGAGCAGTTCTTC. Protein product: CASSRAHASGAYNEQFF.

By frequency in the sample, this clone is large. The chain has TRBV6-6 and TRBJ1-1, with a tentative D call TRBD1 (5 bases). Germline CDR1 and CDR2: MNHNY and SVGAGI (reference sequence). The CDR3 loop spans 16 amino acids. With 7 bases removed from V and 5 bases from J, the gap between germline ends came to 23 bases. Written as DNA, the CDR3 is TGTGCCAGCAAAGTCCCGGGCAGCGGGGGACGGACTGAAGCTTTCTTT. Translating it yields CASKVPGSGGRTEAFF.

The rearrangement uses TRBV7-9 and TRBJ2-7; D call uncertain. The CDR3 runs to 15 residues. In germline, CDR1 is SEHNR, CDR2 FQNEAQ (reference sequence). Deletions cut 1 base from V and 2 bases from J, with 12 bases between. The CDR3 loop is CASSLELGLTYEQYF. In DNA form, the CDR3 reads TGTGCCAGCAGCTTAGAACTGGGCCTGACCTACGAGCAGTACTTC.

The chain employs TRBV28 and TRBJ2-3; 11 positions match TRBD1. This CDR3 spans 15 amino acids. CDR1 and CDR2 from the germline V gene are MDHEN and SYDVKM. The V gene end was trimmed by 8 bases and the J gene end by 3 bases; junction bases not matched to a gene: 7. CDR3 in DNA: TGTGCCAGCGGTACCGGGACAGGGGGAACAGATACGCAGTATTTT. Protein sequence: CASGTGTGGTDTQYF.

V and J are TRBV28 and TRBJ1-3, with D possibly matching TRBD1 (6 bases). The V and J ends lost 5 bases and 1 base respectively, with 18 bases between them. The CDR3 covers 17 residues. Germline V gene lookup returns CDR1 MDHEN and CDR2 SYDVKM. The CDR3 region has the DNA TGTGCCAGCAGTCAAACTTACGGGACACGATCTGGAAACACCATATATTTT. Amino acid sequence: CASSQTYGTRSGNTIYF.

The CDR3 DNA is TGTGCCAGCAGCGCTATGGGGGGGAGGTCCTACAATGAGCAGTTCTTC. Translated: CASSAMGGRSYNEQFF. The chain uses TRBV5-6 and TRBJ2-1, with TRBD2 matching over 7 bases. V gave up 4 bases and J gave up 1 base; unmatched junction bases: 8. The CDR3 spans 16 residues. CDR1 SGHDT and CDR2 YYEEEE come from the germline V gene.

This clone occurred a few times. This CDR3 is CASRGLVRGNEQFF. In nucleotides, the CDR3 is TGTGCCAGTAGGGGACTAGTAAGGGGCAATGAGCAGTTCTTC. V gene TRBV19 combines with J gene TRBJ2-1; 8 nucleotides line up with TRBD2. After removal of 6 bases from V and 6 bases from J, the junction contained 7 bases not matched to a gene. Germline V gives CDR1 LNHDA, CDR2 SQIVND (reference sequence). This CDR3 comprises 14 residues.

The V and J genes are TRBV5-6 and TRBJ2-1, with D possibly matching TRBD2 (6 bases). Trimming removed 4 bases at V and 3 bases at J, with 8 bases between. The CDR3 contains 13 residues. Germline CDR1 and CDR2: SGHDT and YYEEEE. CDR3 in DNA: TGTGCCAGCAGCCGAGCGGGCTACAATGAGCAGTTCTTC. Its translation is CASSRAGYNEQFF. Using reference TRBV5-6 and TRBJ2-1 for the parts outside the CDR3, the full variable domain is DAGVTQSPTHLIKTRGQQVTLRCSPKSGHDTVSWYQQALGQGPQFIFQYYEEEERQRGNFPDRFSGHQFPNYSSELNVNALLLGDSALYLCASSRAGYNEQFFGPGTRLTVL.

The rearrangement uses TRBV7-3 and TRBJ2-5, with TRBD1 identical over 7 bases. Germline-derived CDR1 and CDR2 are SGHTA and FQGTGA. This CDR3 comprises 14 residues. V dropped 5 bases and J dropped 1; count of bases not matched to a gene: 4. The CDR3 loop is CASSQSGGQETQYF. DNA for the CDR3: TGTGCCAGCAGCCAATCAGGGGGCCAAGAGACCCAGTACTTC.

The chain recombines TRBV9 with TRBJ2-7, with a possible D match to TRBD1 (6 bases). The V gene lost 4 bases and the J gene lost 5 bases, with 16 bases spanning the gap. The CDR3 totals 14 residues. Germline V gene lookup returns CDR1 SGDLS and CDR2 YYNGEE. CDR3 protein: CASSRAGVSHEQYF. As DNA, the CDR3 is TGTGCCAGCAGCCGGGCAGGGGTTTCCCACGAGCAGTACTTC.

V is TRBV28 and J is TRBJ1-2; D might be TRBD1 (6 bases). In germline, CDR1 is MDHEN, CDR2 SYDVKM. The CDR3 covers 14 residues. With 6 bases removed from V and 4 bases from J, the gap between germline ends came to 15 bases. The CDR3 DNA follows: TGTGCCAGCAGACCCCGCACAGGGCTCTATGGCTACACCTTC. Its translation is CASRPRTGLYGYTF.

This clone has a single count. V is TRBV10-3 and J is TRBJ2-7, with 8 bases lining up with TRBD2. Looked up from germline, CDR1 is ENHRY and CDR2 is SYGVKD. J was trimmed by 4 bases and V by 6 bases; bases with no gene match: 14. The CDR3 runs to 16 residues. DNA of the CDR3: TGTGCCATCAGGGGGGCCGCGGTAGCGGGGTCGTACGAGCAGTACTTC. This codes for CAIRGAAVAGSYEQYF.

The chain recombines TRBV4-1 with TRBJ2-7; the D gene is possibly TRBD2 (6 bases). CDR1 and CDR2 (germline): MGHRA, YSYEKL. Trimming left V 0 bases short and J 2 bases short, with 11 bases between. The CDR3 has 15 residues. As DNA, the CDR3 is TGCGCCAGCAGCCAAGATTGGCGGGAACCCTACGAGCAGTACTTC. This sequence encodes CASSQDWREPYEQYF.

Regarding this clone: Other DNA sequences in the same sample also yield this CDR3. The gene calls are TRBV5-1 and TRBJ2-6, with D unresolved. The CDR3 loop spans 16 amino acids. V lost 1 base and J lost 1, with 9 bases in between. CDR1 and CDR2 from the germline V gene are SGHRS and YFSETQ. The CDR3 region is CASSLWQVSGANVLTF. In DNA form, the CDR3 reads TGCGCCAGCAGCTTGTGGCAGGTATCTGGGGCCAACGTCCTGACTTTC.

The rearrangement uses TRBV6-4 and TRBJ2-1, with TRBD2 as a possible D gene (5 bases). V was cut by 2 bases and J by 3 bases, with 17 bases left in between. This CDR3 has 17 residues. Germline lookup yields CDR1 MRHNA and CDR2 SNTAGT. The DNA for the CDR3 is TGTGCCAGCAGTGACCCGTTCGGAAGCGGATACTACAATGAGCAGTTCTTC. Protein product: CASSDPFGSGYYNEQFF.

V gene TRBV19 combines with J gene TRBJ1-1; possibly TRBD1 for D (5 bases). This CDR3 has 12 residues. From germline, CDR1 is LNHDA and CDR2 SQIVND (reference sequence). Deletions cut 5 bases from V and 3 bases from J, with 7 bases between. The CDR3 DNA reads TGTGCCAGTAGTCTCAGGGACACTGAAGCTTTCTTT. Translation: CASSLRDTEAFF.

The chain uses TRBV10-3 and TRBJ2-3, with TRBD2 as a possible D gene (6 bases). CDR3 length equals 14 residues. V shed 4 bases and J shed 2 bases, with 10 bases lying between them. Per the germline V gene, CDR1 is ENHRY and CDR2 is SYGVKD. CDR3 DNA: TGTGCCATCAGTGCCGGGGGATTCACAGATACGCAGTATTTT. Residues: CAISAGGFTDTQYF.

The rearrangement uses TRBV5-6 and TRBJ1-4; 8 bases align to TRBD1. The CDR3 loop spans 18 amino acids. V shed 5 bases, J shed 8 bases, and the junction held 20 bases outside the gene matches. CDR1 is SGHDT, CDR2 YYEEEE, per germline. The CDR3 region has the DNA TGTGCCAGCAGAAGATTTACAGGGGGTTTCGACAATTTCGAAAAACTGTTTTTT. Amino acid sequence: CASRRFTGGFDNFEKLFF.

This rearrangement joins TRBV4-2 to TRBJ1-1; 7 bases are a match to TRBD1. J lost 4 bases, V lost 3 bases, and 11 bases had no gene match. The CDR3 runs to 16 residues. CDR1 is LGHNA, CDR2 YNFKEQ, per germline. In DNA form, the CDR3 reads TGTGCCAGCAGCCAGACGACCGGGACAGTTGGCACTGAAGCTTTCTTT. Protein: CASSQTTGTVGTEAFF.

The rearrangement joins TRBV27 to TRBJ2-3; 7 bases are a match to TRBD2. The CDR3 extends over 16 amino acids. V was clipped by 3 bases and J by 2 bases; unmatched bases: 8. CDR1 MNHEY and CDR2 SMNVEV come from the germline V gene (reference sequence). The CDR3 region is CASSFGRGLYTDTQYF. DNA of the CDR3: TGTGCCAGCAGTTTTGGTCGGGGACTATACACAGATACGCAGTATTTT.

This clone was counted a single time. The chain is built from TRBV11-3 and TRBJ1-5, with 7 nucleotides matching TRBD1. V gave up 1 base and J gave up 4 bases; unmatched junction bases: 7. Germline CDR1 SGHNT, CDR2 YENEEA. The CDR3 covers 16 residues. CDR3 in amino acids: CASSLGGQTPNQPQHF. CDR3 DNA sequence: TGTGCCAGCAGCTTAGGGGGACAGACACCTAATCAGCCCCAGCATTTT.

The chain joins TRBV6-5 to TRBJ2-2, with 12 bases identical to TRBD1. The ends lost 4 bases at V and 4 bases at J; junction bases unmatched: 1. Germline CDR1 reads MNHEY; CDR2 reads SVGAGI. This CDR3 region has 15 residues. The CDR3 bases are TGTGCCAGCAGTTGGGACAGGGGGCGCACCGGGGAGCTGTTTTTT. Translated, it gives CASSWDRGRTGELFF.

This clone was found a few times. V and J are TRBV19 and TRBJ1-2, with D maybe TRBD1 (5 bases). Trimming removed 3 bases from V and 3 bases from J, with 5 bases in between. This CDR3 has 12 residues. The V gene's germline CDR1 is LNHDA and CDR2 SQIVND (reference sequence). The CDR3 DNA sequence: TGTGCCAGTAGTATGACAGACTATGGCTACACCTTC. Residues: CASSMTDYGYTF. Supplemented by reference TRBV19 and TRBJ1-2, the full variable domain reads DGGITQSPKYLFRKEGQNVTLSCEQNLNHDAMYWYRQDPGQGLRLIYYSQIVNDFQKGDIAEGYSVSREKKESFPLTVTSAQKNPTAFYLCASSMTDYGYTFGSGTRLTVV.